Described below is a single T cell receptor (beta chain) sequence and its context. Its specificity is not known. The data originate from a study of cytomegalovirus exposure and HLA in healthy donors. Looking at the study overall: Early release data held around 80 million unique TCRs from HLA-typed donors.

Amplification used 60 Vbeta primers and 13 Jbeta primers. Using immunoSEQ multiplex PCR, the repertoire was profiled, and TCRdb retains in-frame clones only, with some absent. The table includes 40,000 to 55,000 clones, about 70% detected once. Study-level points and caveats: No immune exposure information besides CMV serostatus was available. V- and J-gene trimming of TCR beta was linked (in a later analysis) to a missense DCLRE1C variant.

The clonotype was recovered from a man aged 30 to 39 in good health and CMV-seronegative. Sequencing was performed on PBMCs.

CDR3 sequence: CASSEWVASANYGYTF. The CDR3 nucleotides read TGTGCCAGCAGTGAATGGGTAGCCAGCGCTAACTATGGCTACACCTTC. This chain links TRBV6-1 with TRBJ1-2; D call uncertain. Germline loops: CDR1 MNHNS, CDR2 SASEGT. V was trimmed by 2 bases and J by 0 bases, leaving 13 bases between them. This CDR3 region has 16 residues.